These 26 T cell receptor beta chains share one sample of origin, sequenced in a study of T cell repertoires in cytomegalovirus infection (dated by TCRdb to the late 2010s). These TCRs' antigens remain unknown. This specimen's treatment or condition label, interpreted: in vitro stimulation with specific CMV peptide epitopes to enrich CMV-specific T cells. The instrument was an Illumina HiSeq 1500. TCRdb trimmed the raw reads at Q25, called clones with MiXCR and kept productive beta chains. Duplicate CDR3 protein sequences are folded into a single record with the most common DNA and genes. The sample has a few hundred thousand distinct CDR3 sequences on record, about 39% of them singletons. Around 48% of the sample goes to the ten largest clones. The sample in question was cultured PBMCs, obtained from culture after CMV antigen stimulation. All receptors come from a human donor in good health (CMV status not recorded). Some clones in this sample may be carry-over from other donors' samples.

V gene TRBV20-1 combines with J gene TRBJ1-1, with D tentatively TRBD1 (5 bases). Germline V gene sequence: CDR1 DFQATT, CDR2 SNEGSKA (reference sequence). Trimming cost V 0 bases and J 6 bases, with 11 bases left between them. The CDR3 totals 13 residues. In DNA form, the CDR3 reads TGCAGTGCTAGAGATCCCCGGGGGGCTGAAGCTTTCTTT. The encoded protein is CSARDPRGAEAFF.

This clonotype was recorded many times. The chain employs TRBV7-2 and TRBJ2-1, with D unclear. Trimming removed 5 bases at V and 7 bases at J, with 18 bases between. Germline values: CDR1 SGHTA, CDR2 FQGNSA. CDR3 size: 15 residues. The CDR3 DNA follows: TGTGCCAGCAGCAAAGGTTGGGGTTCTTGGAATGAGCAGTTCTTC. Translation: CASSKGWGSWNEQFF.

The genes are TRBV7-9 and TRBJ2-5; D is unresolved. CDR1 and CDR2 from the germline V gene are SEHNR and FQNEAQ (reference sequence). V shed 5 bases and J shed 2 bases, with 12 bases lying between them. This CDR3 has 14 residues. In DNA form, the CDR3 reads TGTGCCAGCAGCGCGCAACGCCTTCAAGAGACCCAGTACTTC. As protein: CASSAQRLQETQYF.

The rearrangement joins TRBV15 to TRBJ2-7; 10 bases are a match to TRBD2. Germline CDR1 and CDR2: LNHNV and YYDKDF (reference sequence). V was clipped by 0 bases and J by 6 bases; unmatched bases: 5. The CDR3 extends over 15 amino acids. The CDR3 spells CATSREASGRTEQYF. The DNA for the CDR3 is TGTGCCACCAGCAGAGAAGCTAGCGGGAGAACCGAGCAGTACTTC.

The genes are TRBV12-3 or TRBV12-4 and TRBJ2-5, with D unresolved. V was cut by 5 bases and J by 8 bases, with 15 bases left in between. The CDR3 sequence is 13 residues long. DNA of the CDR3: TGTGCCAGCAGTGATACTGGCGCCGGAACCCAGTACTTC. This sequence encodes CASSDTGAGTQYF.

The chain joins TRBV20-1 to TRBJ1-5, with D uncertain. Trimming stripped 0 bases from V and 5 bases from J, with 8 bases between. Germline lookup yields CDR1 DFQATT and CDR2 SNEGSKA (reference sequence). CDR3 length equals 13 residues. Here the CDR3 reads CSARDKRDQPQHF. The DNA of the CDR3 is TGCAGTGCTAGAGATAAGCGGGATCAGCCCCAGCATTTT.

The chain joins TRBV7-8 to TRBJ2-7; D possibly corresponds to TRBD1 (5 bases). From germline, CDR1 is SGHVS and CDR2 FQNEAQ. The CDR3 contains 13 residues. The V end was cut by 2 bases, the J end by 5 bases, with 10 bases between. CDR3 in amino acids: CASSLLVQDEQYF. CDR3 nucleotides: TGTGCCAGCAGCTTACTCGTACAGGACGAGCAGTACTTC.

The chain uses TRBV12-3 or TRBV12-4 and TRBJ1-2; possible D gene TRBD1, 6 bases. Trimming took 0 bases from V and 8 from J, leaving 19 bases between them. This CDR3 spans 16 amino acids. Written as DNA, the CDR3 is TGTGCCAGCAGTTTAGCGCTGTCGGGGGGCCCGGTCGGCTACACCTTC. This translates into CASSLALSGGPVGYTF.

This clonotype was seen a handful of times. The V and J genes are TRBV7-2 and TRBJ2-5, with D unresolved. The V and J ends lost 1 base and 5 bases respectively, with 11 bases between them. The CDR3 totals 14 residues. CDR1 and CDR2 from the germline V gene are SGHTA and FQGNSA. CDR3: CASSLEVGRETQYF. The CDR3 DNA reads TGTGCCAGCAGCTTAGAGGTGGGAAGGGAGACCCAGTACTTC.

This chain links TRBV4-1 with TRBJ2-2; D gene uncertain. Germline-derived CDR1 and CDR2 are MGHRA and YSYEKL. The CDR3 is 15 residues long. V was cut by 4 bases and J by 5 bases, with 14 bases left in between. For the CDR3, the DNA is TGCGCCAGCAGCCCAACCTTGGCAAGAACCGGGGAGCTGTTTTTT. Its translation is CASSPTLARTGELFF.

The chain couples TRBV27 to TRBJ1-5, with 12 positions matching TRBD1. The V gene end was trimmed by 6 bases and the J gene end by 4 bases; junction bases not matched to a gene: 7. Germline CDR1 reads MNHEY; CDR2 reads SMNVEV (reference sequence). This CDR3 has 16 amino acids. For the CDR3, the DNA is TGTGCCAGCAGGGGACAGGGGGCGAGTCGGAATCAGCCCCAGCATTTT. Residues: CASRGQGASRNQPQHF.

This clonotype came up once. The genes are TRBV10-3 and TRBJ2-7; 7 bases are a match to TRBD2. The CDR3 spans 14 residues. Germline values: CDR1 ENHRY, CDR2 SYGVKD. The V gene end was trimmed by 3 bases and the J gene end by 6 bases; junction bases not matched to a gene: 8. This chain's CDR3 is CAISDLAEGAEQYF. The CDR3 DNA follows: TGTGCCATCAGTGACCTAGCGGAGGGTGCCGAGCAGTACTTC.

The chain links TRBV11-2 to TRBJ2-3; D is possibly TRBD2 (6 bases). The germline V gene has CDR1 SGHAT and CDR2 FQNNGV. V was clipped by 5 bases and J by 7 bases, with 19 bases between them. The CDR3 runs 15 residues. The DNA of the CDR3 is TGTGCCAGCAGCCCCCGGAGGGACGCGAGGAATACGCAGTATTTT. Encoded protein: CASSPRRDARNTQYF.

The chain joins TRBV11-2 to TRBJ2-6, with D unresolved. Germline V CDR1 and CDR2: SGHAT, FQNNGV. This CDR3 is built from 16 residues. V was clipped by 1 base and J by 2 bases, with 9 bases between them. The CDR3 protein is CASSLGPQPGANVLTF. CDR3 DNA: TGTGCCAGCAGCTTAGGCCCACAGCCTGGGGCCAACGTCCTGACTTTC.

This clonotype was seen more than once but under ten times. This CDR3 is CASSPRLAGVGTQYF. DNA for the CDR3: TGTGCCAGCAGCCCCCGACTAGCGGGAGTGGGTACGCAGTATTTT. The V gene is TRBV7-9, the J gene TRBJ2-3; 12 positions agree with TRBD2. The J segment lost 8 bases and the V segment lost 5 bases, leaving 8 bases of the junction unmatched. Germline V gene lookup returns CDR1 SEHNR and CDR2 FQNEAQ (reference sequence). This CDR3 is built from 15 residues.

The chain couples TRBV7-2 to TRBJ1-6; 7 bases agree with TRBD1. The CDR3 has 15 amino acids. Germline CDR1 SGHTA, CDR2 FQGNSA. V lost 8 bases, J lost 3 bases, and 7 bases stayed unmatched. CDR3 region: CASGQAIGYNSPLHF. In nucleotides, the CDR3 is TGTGCCAGCGGACAGGCCATAGGCTATAATTCACCCCTCCACTTT.

CDR3 residues: CASNGGQWEETQYF. CDR3 coding DNA: TGTGCCAGTAACGGGGGTCAATGGGAAGAGACCCAGTACTTC. This sequence joins TRBV19 and TRBJ2-5; D possibly corresponds to TRBD2 (6 bases). This CDR3 spans 14 amino acids. The V gene's germline CDR1 is LNHDA and CDR2 SQIVND (reference sequence). The V gene lost 7 bases and the J gene lost 3 bases, with 15 bases spanning the gap.

The V gene is TRBV18, the J gene TRBJ1-1, with 7 bases that match TRBD1. V trimming: 6 bases; J trimming: 10 bases; junction bases outside the gene matches: 17. The CDR3 is 15 residues long. Germline V CDR1 and CDR2: KGHSH, LQKENI. The CDR3 DNA reads as TGTGCCAGCTCCACCGGGACAGTGTCCCCCCTAGGAGCTTTCTTT. Residues: CASSTGTVSPLGAFF.

The chain links TRBV6-2 or TRBV6-3 to TRBJ2-7; TRBD1 matches at 7 bases. The germline gives CDR1 MNHEY, CDR2 SVGEGT. The length of the CDR3 is 14 residues. V lost 2 bases and J lost 6; bases outside the gene matches: 7. DNA for the CDR3: TGTGCCAGCAGTTACCACTCGTGGGACAGCGAGCAGTACTTC. Translated: CASSYHSWDSEQYF.

In this sample, this clonotype turned up a few times. The chain is built from TRBV2 and TRBJ2-2; D gene unclear. Deletions cut 8 bases from V and 4 bases from J, with 11 bases between. The CDR3 has 13 residues. CDR1 is SNHLY, CDR2 FYNNEI, per germline. Written as DNA, the CDR3 is TGTGCCAGCTATATTGGGATCACCGGGGAGCTGTTTTTT. Translated: CASYIGITGELFF.

This clonotype appeared a few times. The J gene is TRBJ2-1, the V gene TRBV11-2; unclear D gene. Germline V gene data show CDR1 as SGHAT and CDR2 as FQNNGV. CDR3 length equals 17 residues. V was clipped by 0 bases and J by 8 bases, with 20 bases between them. Written as DNA, the CDR3 is TGTGCCAGCAGCTTAGATCGGGTCGGCGCCACTCCGGATGAGCAGTTCTTC. It encodes CASSLDRVGATPDEQFF.

This chain uses TRBV27 with TRBJ2-7; D is perhaps TRBD2 (6 bases). The germline V and J ends were trimmed by 0 bases and 2 bases, with 11 bases remaining between them. Germline V gene sequence: CDR1 MNHEY, CDR2 SMNVEV (reference sequence). The CDR3 spans 15 residues. This chain's CDR3 is CASSLSGIAAYEQYF. DNA of the CDR3: TGTGCCAGCAGTTTATCAGGGATAGCGGCCTACGAGCAGTACTTC.

This sequence joins TRBV27 and TRBJ2-7; D is uncertain. Per the germline V gene, CDR1 is MNHEY and CDR2 is SMNVEV (reference sequence). V was pared by 4 bases and J by 2 bases, with 9 bases between. The CDR3 length is 13 residues. CDR3 nucleotides: TGTGCCAGCAGTTATATTGGCCCCTACGAGCAGTACTTC. Protein: CASSYIGPYEQYF.

The rearrangement links TRBV6-2 or TRBV6-3 to TRBJ2-3; TRBD2 matches at 8 bases. The CDR3 is 13 residues long. Germline V gives CDR1 MNHEY, CDR2 SVGEGT. J lost 6 bases, V lost 6 bases, and 5 bases had no gene match. The CDR3 DNA reads TGTGCCAGCAGGACTAGCGCCACCGATACGCAGTATTTT. This gives the protein CASRTSATDTQYF.

The chain carries TRBV25-1 and TRBJ2-1; 10 positions agree with TRBD2. The ends lost 3 bases at V and 9 bases at J; junction bases unmatched: 11. The V gene's germline CDR1 is MGHDK and CDR2 SYGVNS. The CDR3 length is 16 residues. CDR3: CASSESASGSWGEQFF. CDR3 DNA sequence: TGTGCCAGCAGTGAGTCAGCTAGCGGGAGTTGGGGTGAGCAGTTCTTC.

The J gene is TRBJ1-5, the V gene TRBV19; TRBD1 matches 7 bases. This CDR3 is built from 15 residues. Per the germline V gene, CDR1 is LNHDA and CDR2 is SQIVND (reference sequence). The ends lost 6 bases at V and 2 bases at J; junction bases unmatched: 7. The CDR3 protein is CASRYDRDGNQPQHF. CDR3 nucleotide sequence: TGTGCCAGTAGATATGACAGGGATGGCAATCAGCCCCAGCATTTT.